This TCR beta chain is drawn from a study of T-cell reconstitution after alpha-beta-depleted transplantation in children (dated by TCRdb to about 2016). For the wider study: Using TCR repertoire profiling, the study quantitatively followed how T-cell immune reconstitution unfolded in children after TCRalphabeta/CD19-depleted allogeneic hematopoietic cell transplantation.

The treatment or condition tag for this specimen amounts to: allogeneic hematopoietic cell transplantation with graft depleted of TCRalphabeta T cells and CD19 B cells. TCRalphabeta/CD19-depleted allogeneic hematopoietic cell grafts were given to the transplant recipients, all of whom were children. Counted from cysteine to phenylalanine, this CDR3 has 14 amino acids. The kept DNA is CDR3 alone, 42 bases in frame from the first base. Per the germline V gene (reference sequence), DFQATT is the CDR1 and SNEGSKA is the CDR2. V loses 3 bases of germline sequence and J loses 6 bases, and the interval between the two ends is 14 bases. The method behind the library was PCR. Sequenced on an Illumina HiSeq 2500. To normalize quantification of the TCRbeta repertoire, the TCR libraries were built with molecular barcoding that relied on unique molecular identifiers. The raw public reads went through TCRdb reprocessing: fastp at Q25, MiXCR clone calling, in-frame beta chains kept. Identical CDR3 protein sequences are pooled into one entry, listed with their most common genes and DNA. Here the sample has just under 150,000 distinct CDR3 sequences; about 9% occur a single time. The ten largest clones add up to over 15% of the sample.

On the study overall, not on this receptor specifically: In some patients, the high TCRbeta diversity seen at day 60 was put down to recipient T cells and intrathymic progenitors that had survived conditioning. The apparently early recovery of alphabetaT-cell counts about two months after transplant reportedly depended on only several hundred rapidly expanded clones that came from non-depleted graft cells. The frequencies of hyperexpanded clones fell over the following months, and after one year, T-cell counts and TCRbeta diversity were mostly attributed to newly produced T cells.

Only a few counts were recorded for this clonotype. The specificity of this receptor is unknown. No base qualities exist here, and no much larger clone lies one base off it. The receptor's source is a female patient aged 2-9 years who had a stem cell transplant for congenital amegakaryocytic thrombocytopenia, so the T cells may come from the graft donor. Source: PBMCs, mostly from graft donor cells, taken 180 days after TCRalphabeta/CD19-depleted stem cell transplant. The rearranged segments are TRBV20-1 and TRBJ2-2; tentative D gene TRBD2, with 5 bases matching. The DNA sequence is TGCAGTGCTAGGGCATTGAGGGCGGCCGGGGAGCTGTTTTTT. Its amino acids are CSARALRAAGELFF.